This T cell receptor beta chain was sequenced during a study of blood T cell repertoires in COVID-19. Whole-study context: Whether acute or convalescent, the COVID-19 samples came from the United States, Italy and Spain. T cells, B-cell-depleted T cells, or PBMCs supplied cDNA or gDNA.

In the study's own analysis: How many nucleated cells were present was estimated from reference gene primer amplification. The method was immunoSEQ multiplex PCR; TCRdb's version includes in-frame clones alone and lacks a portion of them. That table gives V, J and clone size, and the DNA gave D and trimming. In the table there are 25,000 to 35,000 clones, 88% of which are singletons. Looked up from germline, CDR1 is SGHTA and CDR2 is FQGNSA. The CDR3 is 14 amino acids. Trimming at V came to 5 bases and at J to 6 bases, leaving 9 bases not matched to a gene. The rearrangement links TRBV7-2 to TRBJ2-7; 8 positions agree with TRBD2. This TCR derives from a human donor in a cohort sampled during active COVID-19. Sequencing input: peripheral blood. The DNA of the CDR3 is TGTGCCAGCAGCCCCCGGGGGGGAGGGCTCGAGCAGTACTTC. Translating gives CASSPRGGGLEQYF.